This entry concerns a single T cell receptor (beta chain). No antigen is known for it. These data are taken from a study of CD8+CD57+ T cells in acquired aplastic anemia. Study in general: The sorted CD4+ and CD8+ cells yielded an average about 3.3 ug of DNA. General study findings and limits: Researchers report that about 28 CD8+ CDR3 sequences appeared in both patients and controls.

It was genomic DNA that served as the template for profiling TCR beta VDJ and CDR3. TCRdb recomputed calls from the reads with MiXCR, one row per CDR3 protein. Of 400,000 to 600,000 distinct CDR3 sequences in the sample, roughly 34% are singletons; the top ten hold approximately 0.82%. Those patients picked for sequencing had displayed CD8+CD57+ cell expansion on flow cytometry. Patients were untreated when blood was sampled. The TCR originated in a human donor with aplastic anemia. Sequencing was carried out using sorted CD4+, CD8+, or CD8+CD57+ T cells (not recorded which) from PBMCs.

This chain's CDR3 is CASNLQDRQPNNEQFF. The CDR3 DNA reads as TGTGCCAGCAATCTACAAGACAGGCAGCCGAACAATGAGCAGTTCTTC. This chain uses TRBV25-1 with TRBJ2-1; D possibly corresponds to TRBD1 (6 bases). V lost 7 bases to trimming and J lost 5 bases, with 21 bases between them. Germline V gives CDR1 MGHDK, CDR2 SYGVNS. The CDR3 has 16 residues.